This is a list of T cell receptor beta chains from one sample in a study of metastatic and nonmetastatic thyroid tumors. From the PCR reads, TCRdb re-called clones with MiXCR. The sample has some 15,000 clones; around 20% are singletons. Sequenced input: tumor tissue. All receptors derive from a female donor with papillary thyroid cancer or a benign thyroid nodule (not recorded which). Some clones in this sample may be carry-over from other donors' samples. Both conserved end residues are part of each CDR3. Each record gives: J gene, V gene, clone size, D gene, CDR3 protein, CDR3 DNA. The D gene is left open where the match is weak. Part of the rows lack a size; the others show once, few, many or a class for expanded clones.

TRBJ2-1 TRBV29-1 many - CSVSVGNEQFF TGCAGCGTTAGTGTCGGCAATGAGCAGTTCTTC
TRBJ2-5 TRBV6-5 medium-sized - CASSYSWSGLETQYF TGTGCCAGCAGTTACTCGTGGTCGGGGTTGGAGACCCAGTACTTC
TRBJ1-1 TRBV3-1 - - CASSPAMNTEAFF TGTGCCAGCAGCCCGGCCATGAACACTGAAGCTTTCTTT
TRBJ1-2 TRBV7-9 many - CASSPGFNYGYTF TGTGCCAGCAGCCCAGGGTTTAACTATGGCTACACCTTC
TRBJ1-4 TRBV7-9 many - CASSYGEGNEKLFF TGTGCCAGCAGCTATGGGGAGGGGAATGAAAAACTGTTTTTT
TRBJ1-4 TRBV28 many - CASTIGGLDEKLFF TGTGCCAGCACCATCGGGGGACTTGATGAAAAACTGTTTTTT
TRBJ1-2 TRBV5-1 - - CASSLGYGANYGYTF TGCGCCAGCAGCTTGGGATACGGGGCCAACTATGGCTACACCTTC
TRBJ2-7 TRBV24-1 many - CATSDRGAEQYF TGTGCCACCAGTGATAGAGGGGCCGAGCAGTACTTC
TRBJ2-5 TRBV3-1 many TRBD2 CASSQAVTSGQETQYF TGTGCCAGCAGCCAAGCAGTTACTAGCGGTCAAGAGACCCAGTACTTC
TRBJ1-2 TRBV11-1 - - CASSSGVGYGYTF TGTGCCAGCAGCTCAGGGGTTGGCTATGGCTACACCTTC
TRBJ2-3 TRBV6-1 few - CAIQTADTQYF TGTGCCATCCAGACGGCCGATACGCAGTATTTT
TRBJ2-2 TRBV19 many TRBD2 CASRLTSGGELFF TGTGCCAGTCGTCTGACTAGCGGGGGGGAGCTGTTTTTT
TRBJ2-7 TRBV6-1 many TRBD2 CASSPGPAGVYGQYF TGTGCCAGCAGCCCAGGTCCAGCGGGGGTCTACGGGCAGTACTTC
TRBJ2-5 TRBV28 - TRBD2 CASSPGTSIETQYF TGTGCCAGCAGCCCAGGGACTAGCATTGAGACCCAGTACTTC
TRBJ2-7 TRBV3-1 - - CASSQQGLSSGTYEQYF TGTGCCAGCAGCCAACAGGGGTTGAGTAGCGGAACCTACGAGCAGTACTTC
TRBJ2-1 TRBV10-2 many - CASSVILDSSSHDEQFF TGCGCCAGCAGCGTCATACTGGACAGCTCCTCGCACGATGAGCAGTTCTTC
TRBJ2-6 TRBV11-1 - - CAREDLTGAGANVLTF TGTGCCAGGGAAGACCTAACGGGCGCTGGGGCCAACGTCCTGACTTTC
TRBJ2-3 TRBV11-2 many - CASSPSPTDTQYF TGTGCCAGCAGCCCTTCACCCACAGATACGCAGTATTTT
TRBJ2-3 TRBV27 few TRBD2 CASSFRGGGEDTQYF TGTGCCAGCAGTTTTCGCGGGGGGGGAGAGGATACGCAGTATTTT
TRBJ1-1 TRBV5-1 many - CASSLDREYTEAFF TGCGCCAGCAGCTTGGACAGAGAGTACACTGAAGCTTTCTTT